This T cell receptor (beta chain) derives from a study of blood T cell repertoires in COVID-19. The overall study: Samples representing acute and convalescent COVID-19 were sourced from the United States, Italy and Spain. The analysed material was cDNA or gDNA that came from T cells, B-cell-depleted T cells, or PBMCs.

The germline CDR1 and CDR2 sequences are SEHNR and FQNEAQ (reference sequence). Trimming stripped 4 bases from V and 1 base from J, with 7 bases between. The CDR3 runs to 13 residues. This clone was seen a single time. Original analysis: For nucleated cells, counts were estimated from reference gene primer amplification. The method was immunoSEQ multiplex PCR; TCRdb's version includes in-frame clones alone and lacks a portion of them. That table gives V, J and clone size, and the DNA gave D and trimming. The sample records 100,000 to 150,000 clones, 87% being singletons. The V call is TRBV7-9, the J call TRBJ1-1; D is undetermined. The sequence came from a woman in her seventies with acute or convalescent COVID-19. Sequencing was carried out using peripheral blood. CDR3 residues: CASSSRGNTEAFF. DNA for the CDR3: TGTGCCAGCAGCTCTCGGGGGAACACTGAAGCTTTCTTT.